This T cell receptor (beta chain) derives from a study of breast tumors, draining lymph nodes, adjacent tissues. Study results and limitations: Compared with basal-like, luminal-like tumors shared significantly more repertoire with nontumor tissue. The lymph node origin of tumor T cells was framed as consistent with a hypothesis, not demonstrated. Tumor repertoires ranked between lymph nodes and nontumor tissue in diversity, with V and J gene preferences.

MiXCR, run by TCRdb on the multiplex PCR reads, gives a single entry per CDR3 protein. Altogether 160,000 or so distinct CDR3 sequences are present, 33% being singletons, with the ten largest covering roughly 3.8%. The lymph nodes were axillary draining lymph nodes from breast cancer patients. At least ten counts were recorded for this clonotype. Its specificity is not known. The sample consisted of axillary lymph node tissue. This clonotype was obtained from a female donor with breast cancer. Some clones in this sample may be carry-over from other donors' samples.

In DNA form, the CDR3 reads TGTGCCAGCAGTGCACGGGGTTCAAGGAAAGAGACCCAGTACTTC. Translation gives CASSARGSRKETQYF. The genes are TRBV2 and TRBJ2-5; possibly TRBD2 for D (5 bases). Germline CDR1 and CDR2: SNHLY and FYNNEI. V was shortened by 4 bases and J by 3 bases, with 15 bases between the two germline ends. This CDR3 spans 15 amino acids.